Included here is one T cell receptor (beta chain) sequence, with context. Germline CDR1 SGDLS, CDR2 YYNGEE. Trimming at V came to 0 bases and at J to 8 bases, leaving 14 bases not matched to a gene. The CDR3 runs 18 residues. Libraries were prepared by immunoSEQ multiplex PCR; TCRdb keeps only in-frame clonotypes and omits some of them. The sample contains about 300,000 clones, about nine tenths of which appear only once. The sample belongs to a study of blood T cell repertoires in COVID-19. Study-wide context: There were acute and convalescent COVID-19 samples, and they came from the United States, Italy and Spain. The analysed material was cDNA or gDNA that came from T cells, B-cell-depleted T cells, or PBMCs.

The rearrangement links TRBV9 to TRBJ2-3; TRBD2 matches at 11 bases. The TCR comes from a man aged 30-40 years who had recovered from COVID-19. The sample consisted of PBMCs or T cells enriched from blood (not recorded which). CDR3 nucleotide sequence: TGTGCCAGCAGCGTAGAAAGGACTAGCGGGTCGTTTTTTGGTACGCAGTATTTT. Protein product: CASSVERTSGSFFGTQYF.